This T cell receptor (beta chain) was observed in a study of blood T cells in healthy people across ages. Study context: Template switching recovered approximately one barcoded beta molecule for every two T cells. Study results and caveats: Possibly, changes in expanded clonotypes were confounded because donor CMV status was unknown.

A second roughly 6 to 11 cycle PCR used barcoded and J-beta primers. TCRdb reanalysed the 5' RACE reads using MiXCR and keeps one entry per CDR3 protein. Of about 1.8 million distinct CDR3 sequences listed, approximately 50% are singletons. Only a few counts were recorded for this clonotype. Its cognate antigen is unknown. CDR3 length: 17 residues. V was pared by 1 base and J by 3 bases, with 7 bases of the junction left unmatched. CDR1 LGHNA and CDR2 YNFKEQ come from the germline V gene. Sequenced sample: blood. This chain uses TRBV4-2 with TRBJ1-1, with TRBD1 matching 11 bases. The source is a woman aged 40-49 years in good health. In nucleotides, the CDR3 is TGTGCCAGCAGCCAAGTTCTCGGGACAGGGGGGTACACTGAAGCTTTCTTT. Its translation: CASSQVLGTGGYTEAFF.